This note documents a single T cell receptor (beta chain) sequence. These data are taken from a study of control samples from healthy donors and cancer patients. Clones were sequenced by immunoSEQ multiplex PCR, and TCRdb holds only the in-frame ones, with some missing. The sample gives roughly 180,000 clones, about nine tenths of which show up once; about 2% is in the top ten. Germline V gives CDR1 LGHDT, CDR2 YNNKEL (reference sequence). Trimming took 1 base from V and 5 from J; bases not matched to a gene: 14. The CDR3 has 17 residues. Sequencing input: blood. V usage is TRBV3-1 (or the pseudogene TRBV3-2) and J usage is TRBJ2-7; 7 bases are shared with TRBD2. The TCR was taken from a middle-aged woman in good health. The CDR3 sequence: CASSQGRSGVAFDEQYF. The CDR3 DNA reads as TGTGCCAGCAGCCAAGGGAGGAGCGGGGTGGCCTTCGACGAGCAGTACTTC.